These 3 T cell receptor beta chains were all obtained from the same sample, sequenced in a study of long-term antiretroviral therapy in people with HIV. A v3.0 immunoSEQ assay was performed at survey level. Using immunoSEQ multiplex PCR, the repertoire was profiled, and TCRdb retains in-frame clones only, with some absent. The sample contains almost 30,000 clones, 85% to 90% of which appear only once. This material consisted of unsorted PBMCs, taken 3.2 years before starting antiretroviral therapy. The source of these receptors is a man aged 50-59 years with HIV.

The CDR3: CASSPGTGGTGNTIYF. The CDR3 nucleotides are TGTGCCAGCAGCCCCGGGACAGGGGGAACCGGAAACACCATATATTTT. The gene calls are TRBV5-6 and TRBJ1-3, with 11 bases that match TRBD1. Per germline, CDR1 SGHDT and CDR2 YYEEEE. The CDR3 is 16 amino acids. The trim removed 4 bases at V and 4 bases at J, leaving 7 bases unmatched.

This clone has just one count. The chain recombines TRBV9 with TRBJ1-2; 7 bases map to TRBD1. Germline CDR1 and CDR2: SGDLS and YYNGEE. The junction had 11 bases not matched to a gene; V was cut back by 4 bases and J by 8 bases. The CDR3 contains 14 residues. CDR3 residues: CASSPGGALGGYTF. Here the CDR3 DNA reads TGTGCCAGCAGCCCAGGGGGGGCGTTGGGAGGCTACACCTTC. The variable domain in full, with the rest retrieved from reference TRBV9 and TRBJ1-2, is DSGVTQTPKHLITATGQRVTLRCSPRSGDLSVYWYQQSLDQGLQFLIQYYNGEERAKGNILERFSAQQFPDLHSELNLSSLELGDSALYFCASSPGGALGGYTFGSGTRLTVV.

This clone showed up just once. The V and J genes are TRBV7-2 and TRBJ2-3; tentative D call: TRBD2 (6 bases). Per the germline V gene, CDR1 is SGHTA and CDR2 is FQGNSA. V was pared by 5 bases and J by 6 bases, with 18 bases between. CDR3 size: 15 residues. CDR3 protein: CASSPRRGGRDTQYF. CDR3 sequence (DNA): TGTGCCAGCAGCCCGCGTCGAGGAGGGAGGGATACGCAGTATTTT. Looking up the rest from reference TRBV7-2 and TRBJ2-3 gives the full variable domain: GAGVSQSPSNKVTEKGKDVELRCDPISGHTALYWYRQSLGQGLEFLIYFQGNSAPDKSGLPSDRFSAERTGGSVSTLTIQRTQQEDSAVYLCASSPRRGGRDTQYFGPGTRLTVL.